Below, 4 T cell receptor beta chains from the same sample are listed, as sequenced in a study of OX40 agonist ivuxolimab in advanced cancers. Profiled with immunoSEQ multiplex PCR; TCRdb holds only in-frame clones, not every one. The table has around 49,000 clones, about three quarters seen once. This sample comprised CD4+ or CD8+ T cells sorted from blood, obtained in a trial of the OX40 agonist ivuxolimab. All receptors come from an adult with an advanced solid tumor such as melanoma, head and neck, liver or kidney cancer.

The chain recombines TRBV6-5 with TRBJ2-7, with D perhaps given as TRBD1 or TRBD2 (5 bases each). The V end lost 0 bases, the J end lost 2 bases, and 14 bases lay between the germline ends. The CDR3 covers 16 residues. Looked up from germline, CDR1 is MNHEY and CDR2 is SVGAGI. The CDR3 region is CASSYSIGTPPYEQYF. CDR3 nucleotide sequence: TGTGCCAGCAGTTACTCTATCGGGACGCCCCCCTACGAGCAGTACTTC.

V and J are TRBV6-5 and TRBJ2-3, with 9 bases aligning to TRBD2. Germline trimming cut 3 bases from V and 6 bases from J; bases unmatched to any gene: 7. CDR3 length: 15 residues. Per the germline V gene, CDR1 is MNHEY and CDR2 is SVGAGI. The CDR3 DNA reads TGTGCCAGCAGTTATCTTGCGGGAGGGTCGGATACGCAGTATTTT. Amino acid sequence: CASSYLAGGSDTQYF.

The V and J genes are TRBV7-9 and TRBJ2-1, with 11 bases matching TRBD2. V shed 1 base and J 8 bases; nucleotides not matched to a gene: 13. CDR3 length: 18 amino acids. Germline V gene sequence: CDR1 SEHNR, CDR2 FQNEAQ (reference sequence). The CDR3 protein is CASSLVGGTSGEGDEQFF. The DNA of the CDR3 is TGTGCCAGCAGCTTAGTGGGGGGGACTAGCGGAGAGGGCGATGAGCAGTTCTTC.

V is TRBV7-8 and J is TRBJ2-1; 10 bases map to TRBD2. The V segment lost 6 bases and the J segment 7 bases; nucleotides outside the gene matches: 12. CDR1 is SGHVS and CDR2 is FQNEAQ in the germline V gene. This CDR3 is built from 16 residues. The CDR3 reads CASRATGTSVGNEQFF. CDR3 nucleotide sequence: TGTGCCAGCAGAGCTACCGGGACTAGCGTGGGGAATGAGCAGTTCTTC.